Shown below are 22 T cell receptor beta chains from a single sample sequenced in a study of shared clonotypes between healthy human individuals. TCRdb's table, derived via immunoSEQ multiplex PCR, lists solely in-frame clones and lacks some. The sample has fewer than 800,000 clones; roughly 94% are singletons. Naive CD8 cells comprised CD45RO-negative, CCR7-positively selected cells, excluding terminally differentiated effector memory CD45RA+ cells. Sequencing input: naive CD8+ T cells sorted from blood. The receptors come from a young man in good health.

The chain employs TRBV6-5 and TRBJ1-1; D call uncertain. The CDR3 covers 13 residues. The germline V gene encodes CDR1 MNHEY and CDR2 SVGAGI. V gave up 0 bases and J gave up 7 bases, with 9 bases separating them. CDR3 bases: TGTGCCAGCAGTTACTCGAAAGGTCTTGAAGCTTTCTTT. Its translation: CASSYSKGLEAFF.

The rearrangement uses TRBV9 and TRBJ2-1; 10 nucleotides line up with TRBD2. This CDR3 spans 18 amino acids. Trimming cost V 3 bases and J 0 bases; bases outside gene matches: 9. The germline V gene has CDR1 SGDLS and CDR2 YYNGEE. The DNA of the CDR3 is TGTGCCAGCAGCGCCCCGTCAAAGCGGGAGGGCTCCTACAATGAGCAGTTCTTC. Protein product: CASSAPSKREGSYNEQFF.

V is TRBV10-2 and J is TRBJ2-1, with D unclear. From germline, CDR1 is WSHSY and CDR2 SAAADI. The ends were cut back, 6 bases at V and 5 bases at J, with 11 bases in the middle. The CDR3 length is 13 residues. In DNA form, the CDR3 reads TGCGCCAGCAGGGACGGTACCCACAATGAGCAGTTCTTC. It is translated as CASRDGTHNEQFF.

The genes are TRBV4-3 and TRBJ1-5; D is undetermined. V lost 2 bases, J lost 4 bases, and 21 bases lay in between. Looked up from germline, CDR1 is LGHNA and CDR2 is YSLEER. This CDR3 is 18 amino acids long. CDR3 amino acids: CASSQNRVSPRRNQPQHF. In nucleotides, the CDR3 is TGCGCCAGCAGCCAAAACAGAGTGTCTCCTCGGCGGAATCAGCCCCAGCATTTT.

This clone is a singleton in its sample. The J gene is TRBJ2-5, the V gene TRBV21-1; the table gives TRBD1 as D, unverified against the DNA. TRBV21-1 is marked as a pseudogene. CDR3 length: 18 amino acids. CDR3 nucleotide sequence: TGTGCCAGCAGCACCTCTCTTCGGGGACAGGGTTTACAAGAGACCCAGTACTTC. Protein sequence: CASSTSLRGQGLQETQYF.

The CDR3 coding sequence is TGTGCCAGCGAGGGACTAGCGGGAGGTGACTCAGATAATGAGCAGTTCTTC. Its translation is CASEGLAGGDSDNEQFF. The J gene is TRBJ2-1, the V gene TRBV2; the match to TRBD2 covers 15 bases. CDR1 SNHLY and CDR2 FYNNEI come from the germline V gene. There are 17 residues in the CDR3. Germline trimming cut 8 bases from V and 7 bases from J; bases unmatched to any gene: 12.

The chain uses TRBV28 and TRBJ1-4; 7 nucleotides line up with TRBD1. CDR1 MDHEN and CDR2 SYDVKM come from the germline V gene. This CDR3 has 14 residues. V gave up 7 bases and J gave up 5 bases; unmatched junction bases: 7. This CDR3 reads CASNGDSQNEKLFF. The DNA of the CDR3 is TGTGCCAGCAATGGGGACAGTCAAAATGAAAAACTGTTTTTT.

The V call is TRBV27, the J call TRBJ2-7; 7 positions match TRBD1. Germline trimming cut 5 bases from V and 5 bases from J; bases unmatched to any gene: 12. The CDR3 length is 15 residues. Germline values: CDR1 MNHEY, CDR2 SMNVEV (reference sequence). DNA of the CDR3: TGTGCCAGCAGTACGGCCGGGACAGTGGGTCACGAGCAGTACTTC. Its translation: CASSTAGTVGHEQYF.

CDR3: CASSSLSGSSYNEQFF. DNA for the CDR3: TGTGCCAGCAGCTCTCTTAGCGGGAGCTCCTACAATGAGCAGTTCTTC. The chain is built from TRBV7-3 and TRBJ2-1, with 9 bases identical to TRBD2. J lost 0 bases, V lost 4 bases, and 4 bases had no gene match. Looked up from germline, CDR1 is SGHTA and CDR2 is FQGTGA. This CDR3 spans 16 amino acids.

This chain joins TRBV11-2 and TRBJ2-5; D call uncertain. The CDR3 totals 16 residues. Germline CDR1 is SGHAT and CDR2 is FQNNGV. The V end lost 5 bases, the J end lost 2 bases, and 18 bases lay between the germline ends. The CDR3 spells CASSSLDPREQETQYF. The CDR3 region has the DNA TGTGCCAGCAGCAGCTTAGATCCCAGAGAACAAGAGACCCAGTACTTC.

V and J are TRBV2 and TRBJ1-1; perhaps TRBD1 as D (6 bases). Germline CDR1 is SNHLY and CDR2 is FYNNEI. The CDR3 has 16 residues. V gave up 0 bases and J gave up 1 base, with 12 bases separating them. The CDR3 sequence is CASSEAKGHWNTEAFF. DNA for the CDR3: TGTGCCAGCAGTGAAGCCAAGGGACACTGGAACACTGAAGCTTTCTTT.

The chain recombines TRBV4-3 with TRBJ2-7; 8 bases agree with TRBD1. Trimming removed 0 bases from V and 4 bases from J; junction bases left unmatched: 5. Germline V lookup: CDR1 LGHNA, CDR2 YSLEER. There are 15 residues in the CDR3. The CDR3 spells CASSQDSGTGYEQYF. For the CDR3, the DNA is TGCGCCAGCAGCCAAGACTCGGGGACAGGATACGAGCAGTACTTC.

The chain combines TRBV12-5 with TRBJ2-2, with a tentative D call TRBD2 (5 bases). V lost 3 bases and J lost 0, with 14 bases in between. The CDR3 loop spans 17 amino acids. Germline CDR1 reads LGHNT; CDR2 reads FRNRAP. The CDR3 DNA reads as TGTGCTAGTGGTTTCTCGGAGGCGAGCCCGAACACCGGGGAGCTGTTTTTT. It codes for CASGFSEASPNTGELFF.

This clone was counted between two and nine times. The chain links TRBV28 to TRBJ1-5, with D possibly being TRBD1 (6 bases). Per the germline V gene, CDR1 is MDHEN and CDR2 is SYDVKM. This CDR3 has 14 amino acids. Trimming removed 6 bases at V and 0 bases at J, with 9 bases between. The chain's CDR3 is CASRPDSSNQPQHF. For the CDR3, the DNA is TGTGCCAGCAGACCGGACAGTAGCAATCAGCCCCAGCATTTT.

The chain joins TRBV11-2 to TRBJ2-3; TRBD2 matches at 14 bases. In germline, CDR1 is SGHAT, CDR2 FQNNGV. The J segment lost 2 bases and the V segment lost 5 bases, leaving 6 bases of the junction unmatched. There are 17 residues in the CDR3. The CDR3 protein is CASSIRTSGRYTDTQYF. CDR3 sequence (DNA): TGTGCCAGCAGCATACGGACTAGCGGGAGGTACACAGATACGCAGTATTTT. Using reference TRBV11-2 and TRBJ2-3 for the parts outside the CDR3, the full variable domain is EAGVAQSPRYKIIEKRQSVAFWCNPISGHATLYWYQQILGQGPKLLIQFQNNGVVDDSQLPKDRFSAERLKGVDSTLKIQPAKLEDSAVYLCASSIRTSGRYTDTQYFGPGTRLTVL.

This sequence joins TRBV13 and TRBJ1-2; D may be TRBD1 (6 bases). The CDR3 covers 15 residues. V dropped 5 bases and J dropped 4 bases, with 17 bases sitting between them. CDR1 is PRHDT, CDR2 FYEKMQ, per germline (reference sequence). CDR3 loop: CASSLTGTGGYGYTF. The DNA of the CDR3 is TGTGCCAGCAGCCTAACAGGGACTGGTGGCTATGGCTACACCTTC. Together with reference TRBV13 and TRBJ1-2, the CDR3 gives the full variable domain: AAGVIQSPRHLIKEKRETATLKCYPIPRHDTVYWYQQGPGQDPQFLISFYEKMQSDKGSIPDRFSAQQFSDYHSELNMSSLELGDSALYFCASSLTGTGGYGYTFGSGTRLTVV.

The chain employs TRBV9 and TRBJ2-1; D might be TRBD2 (5 bases). Per germline, CDR1 SGDLS and CDR2 YYNGEE. The V end was cut by 5 bases, the J end by 3 bases, with 6 bases between. The CDR3 is 12 amino acids. The CDR3 DNA is TGTGCCAGCAGAAGCGGCTACAATGAGCAGTTCTTC. This codes for CASRSGYNEQFF.

The chain carries TRBV5-4 and TRBJ2-2; D remains unclear. Trimming removed 7 bases from V and 4 bases from J, with 8 bases in between. The CDR3 length is 12 residues. CDR1 SGHNT and CDR2 YYREEE come from the germline V gene (reference sequence). In DNA form, the CDR3 reads TGTGCCAGCGGTGGATTCACCGGGGAGCTGTTTTTT. Translation gives CASGGFTGELFF.

The rearrangement uses TRBV6-4 and TRBJ1-5; D remains ambiguous. V was shortened by 6 bases and J by 4 bases, with 25 bases between the two germline ends. The CDR3 has 18 residues. Germline CDR1 and CDR2: MRHNA and SNTAGT. The DNA of the CDR3 is TGTGCCAGCAGGCCGCGGAGGCGCCCCCGGTTTTATAATCAGCCCCAGCATTTT. Translation: CASRPRRRPRFYNQPQHF.

This clone appeared a few times. The V call is TRBV19, the J call TRBJ2-1; 13 bases are shared with TRBD2. The CDR3 is made up of 15 amino acids. The germline V gene has CDR1 LNHDA and CDR2 SQIVND (reference sequence). V gave up 4 bases and J gave up 9 bases; unmatched junction bases: 6. Here the CDR3 reads CASSTGLAGVSEQFF. DNA of the CDR3: TGTGCCAGTAGTACAGGACTAGCGGGAGTTAGTGAGCAGTTCTTC.

The genes are TRBV4-2 and TRBJ2-5; 7 bases are shared with TRBD1. J gave up 2 bases and V 1 base, and 13 bases lay outside the gene matches. CDR3 size: 18 residues. CDR1 and CDR2 (germline): LGHNA, YNFKEQ. The CDR3 protein is CASSQVGSGTAVQETQYF. Here the CDR3 DNA reads TGTGCCAGCAGCCAAGTTGGATCCGGGACAGCGGTACAAGAGACCCAGTACTTC.

This sequence joins TRBV16 and TRBJ2-7; 7 bases agree with TRBD2. In germline, CDR1 is KGHSY, CDR2 FQNENV. The CDR3 is 16 amino acids. The ends lost 3 bases at V and 0 bases at J; junction bases unmatched: 8. DNA of the CDR3: TGTGCCAGCAGCCACCCTGGGAGGGACGGCTCCTACGAGCAGTACTTC. Amino acid sequence: CASSHPGRDGSYEQYF. Complete variable domain (other parts from reference TRBV16 and TRBJ2-7): GEEVAQTPKHLVRGEGQKAKLYCAPIKGHSYVFWYQQVLKNEFKFLISFQNENVFDETGMPKERFSAKCLPNSPCSLEIQATKLEDSAVYFCASSHPGRDGSYEQYFGPGTRLTVT.